The entry that follows covers one T cell receptor beta chain sequence. Its antigen is not identified. Isolation recovered at least 6.5 million PBMCs from every sample. This sample is part of a study of blood T cells in healthy people across ages. Study observations and caveats: Lack of knowledge of donor CMV status possibly confounded expanded clonotype changes. Diversity estimates from one million T cells were considered underestimates.

For the second PCR, which ran for about 7 to 11 cycles, a sample-barcoded 5' primer and a J-beta primer mix were used. Each cDNA molecule, via a template-switch adaptor with 12 random nucleotides, was tagged. TCRdb re-called the 5' RACE reads through MiXCR, storing one row per CDR3 protein. The sample contains about 650,000 distinct CDR3 sequences, around 32% of which appear only once. This receptor was identified in a woman of 80 years or more in good health. Sequences were obtained from blood.

The CDR3 region has the DNA TGTGCCAGCAGTAAGACAGGGATTGACAATGAGCAGTTCTTC. Amino acids: CASSKTGIDNEQFF. The gene calls are TRBV6-5 and TRBJ2-1; 7 nucleotides agree with TRBD1. CDR1 is MNHEY, CDR2 SVGAGI, per germline. Trimming removed 5 bases from V and 5 bases from J; junction bases left unmatched: 6. This CDR3 has 14 residues.